A selection of T cell receptor beta chains follows, all from one sample in a study of blood T cell repertoires in COVID-19. Using immunoSEQ multiplex PCR, the repertoire was profiled, and TCRdb retains in-frame clones only, with some absent. The repertoire includes about 160,000 clones, roughly 88% of them detected once, and roughly 9.2% sits in the top ten. What was sequenced was peripheral blood. The receptors stem from a woman of 80 years or more with active or convalescent COVID-19. CDR3s include the opening cysteine and the closing phenylalanine or tryptophan. The D gene is left open where the match is weak. Size is stated for part of the rows, as once, few or many counts, or as a class when the clone is expanded.

J | V | size | D | CDR3 | DNA
TRBJ1-2 | TRBV10-3 | . | . | CAINLDRSGASYTF | TGTGCCATCAACCTCGACAGGTCAGGGGCAAGCTACACCTTC
TRBJ2-7 | TRBV19 | . | . | CASSRGDSYEQYF | TGTGCCAGTAGTAGGGGCGACTCCTACGAGCAGTACTTC
TRBJ2-2 | TRBV6-4 | few | TRBD1 | CASSVDRDTGELFF | TGTGCCAGCAGTGTGGACAGGGACACCGGGGAGCTGTTTTTT
TRBJ1-2 | TRBV4-1 | . | TRBD1 | CASSQSPTGEYGYTF | TGCGCCAGCAGCCAGAGTCCTACAGGGGAGTATGGCTACACCTTC
TRBJ1-5 | TRBV3-1/TRBV3-2 | . | TRBD1 | CASSPGGSNQPQHF | TGTGCCAGCAGCCCAGGGGGGAGCAATCAGCCCCAGCATTTT
TRBJ2-7 | TRBV10-3 | . | . | CAITPGPRRSYEQYF | TGTGCCATCACCCCGGGTCCGCGGAGGTCCTACGAGCAGTACTTC
TRBJ1-4 | TRBV7-9 | . | . | CASSLDGVGEKLFF | TGTGCCAGCAGCTTAGACGGGGTGGGCGAAAAACTGTTTTTT
TRBJ1-1 | TRBV28 | . | TRBD1 | CASKVQGANTEAFF | TGTGCCAGCAAGGTTCAGGGGGCTAACACTGAAGCTTTCTTT
TRBJ1-6 | TRBV5-1 | . | . | CASSLEEGGNTGSPLHF | TGCGCCAGCAGCTTGGAGGAGGGGGGGAACACGGGTTCACCCCTCCACTTT
TRBJ2-7 | TRBV21-1 | . | . | CASSYRDRVSYEQYF | TGTGCCAGCAGCTACCGGGACAGGGTTTCGTACGAGCAGTACTTC